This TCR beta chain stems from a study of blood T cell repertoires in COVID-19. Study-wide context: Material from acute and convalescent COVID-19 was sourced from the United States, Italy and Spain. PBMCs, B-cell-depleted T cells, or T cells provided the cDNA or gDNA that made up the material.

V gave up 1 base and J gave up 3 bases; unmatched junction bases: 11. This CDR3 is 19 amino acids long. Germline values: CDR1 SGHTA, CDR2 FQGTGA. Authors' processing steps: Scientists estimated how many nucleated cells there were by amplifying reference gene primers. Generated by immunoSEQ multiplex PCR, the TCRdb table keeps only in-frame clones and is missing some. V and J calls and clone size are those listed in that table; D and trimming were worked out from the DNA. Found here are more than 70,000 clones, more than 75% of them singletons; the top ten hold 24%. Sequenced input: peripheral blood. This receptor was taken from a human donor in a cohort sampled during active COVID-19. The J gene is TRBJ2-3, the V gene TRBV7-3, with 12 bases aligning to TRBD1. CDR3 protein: CASSLRGQGAEFRTDTQYF. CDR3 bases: TGTGCCAGCAGCTTAAGGGGACAGGGGGCTGAATTTAGGACAGATACGCAGTATTTT.